Shown below are 17 T cell receptor beta chains from a single sample sequenced in a study of CXCR3-negative and CXCR3-positive naive CD8 T cells. These TCRs are of unknown antigen specificity. Study results and limitations: More hydrophobic TRB CDR3s were found in CXCR3-positive naive cells than in CXCR3-negative naive cells.

TRB cDNA libraries were made by UMI-labeled 5' RACE. With the 5' RACE reads reprocessed, TCRdb shows one record per CDR3 protein and no DNA. This sample contains nearly 90,000 distinct CDR3 sequences. The sample comprised naive CXCR3+ CD8+ T cells from blood. The subset: CD45RO-CCR7+CD27+CD95- naive CD8+ T cells expressing CXCR3 (TNR3+). The receptors come from a human donor in good health. Some clones in this sample may be carry-over from other donors' samples.

This sequence joins TRBV20-1 and TRBJ1-6; no DNA is available, so the TRBD1 call from TCRdb remains unchecked. This CDR3 region has 16 residues. CDR1 and CDR2 (germline): DFQATT, SNEGSKA (reference sequence). CDR3 sequence: CSARAVPGADNSPLHF.

The chain combines TRBV28 with TRBJ2-2; TCRdb names TRBD2, which stays unverified in the absence of DNA. The germline V gene encodes CDR1 MDHEN and CDR2 SYDVKM. The CDR3 extends over 12 amino acids. The CDR3 here is CAAAGIAGELFF.

The chain joins TRBV12-3 or TRBV12-4 to TRBJ2-7; TCRdb outputs TRBD1, but without DNA this stays unchecked. The CDR3 is made up of 13 amino acids. CDR3 in amino acids: CASSGQGSYEQYF.

The chain recombines TRBV12-3 or TRBV12-4 with TRBJ1-2; TCRdb outputs TRBD1, but without DNA this stays unchecked. The CDR3 loop spans 13 amino acids. CDR3 sequence: CASNSQGASGYTF.

The V call is TRBV7-9, the J call TRBJ2-7; TCRdb lists TRBD1, though no DNA is available to test this call. The CDR3 consists of 14 residues. CDR1 is SEHNR, CDR2 FQNEAQ, per germline (reference sequence). Here the CDR3 reads CASSSATGGYEQYF.

The chain combines TRBV21-1 with TRBJ1-5; TCRdb outputs TRBD1, but without DNA this stays unchecked. TRBV21-1 is flagged as a pseudogene. The CDR3 sequence is 18 residues long. Here the CDR3 reads CASNPRGQGGGSNQPQHF.

This chain links TRBV6-5 with TRBJ2-5; TCRdb reports TRBD1, a call that lacks DNA to check it against. Germline values: CDR1 MNHEY, CDR2 SVGAGI. CDR3 length: 13 amino acids. The CDR3: CASSYGAQETQYF.

The chain has TRBV15 and TRBJ2-3. The CDR3 loop spans 15 amino acids. CDR1 and CDR2 (germline): LNHNV, YYDKDF (reference sequence). The CDR3 is CATSDEGTTTDTQYF.

V usage is TRBV4-1 and J usage is TRBJ2-7; the TRBD1 assignment by TCRdb is unverifiable without DNA. Germline-derived CDR1 and CDR2 are MGHRA and YSYEKL. The CDR3 sequence is 14 residues long. The CDR3 loop reads CASSTTGGSYEQYF.

The rearrangement joins TRBV6-1 to TRBJ2-2; there is no DNA to check the TCRdb D call of TRBD1. The CDR3 is 16 residues long. Germline CDR1 and CDR2: MNHNS and SASEGT. The CDR3 sequence is CASSEGQGANTGELFF.

This chain connects TRBV29-1 to TRBJ2-5; the D call of TRBD1 rests on TCRdb alone, since no DNA is present to check it. This CDR3 region has 14 residues. From germline, CDR1 is SQVTM and CDR2 ANQGSEA. The CDR3 here is CSVEWGDRIETQYF.

The V call is TRBV7-7, the J call TRBJ2-5; the D call from TCRdb, TRBD2, cannot be confirmed without DNA. Germline lookup yields CDR1 SSHAT and CDR2 FNYEAQ (reference sequence). CDR3 length: 15 residues. The CDR3 sequence is CASSLGEGVQETQYF. Supplemented by reference TRBV7-7 and TRBJ2-5, the full variable domain reads GAGVSQSPRYKVTKRGQDVTLRCDPISSHATLYWYQQALGQGPEFLTYFNYEAQPDKSGLPSDRFSAERPEGSISTLTIQRTEQRDSAMYRCASSLGEGVQETQYFGPGTRLLVL.

The chain carries TRBV6-2 or TRBV6-3 and TRBJ2-7. The CDR3 loop spans 14 amino acids. Germline V gene data show CDR1 as MNHEY and CDR2 as SVGEGT. CDR3 sequence reads: CASSRHQSSYEQYF.

The V and J genes are TRBV18 and TRBJ2-3; with no DNA, the TCRdb D assignment of TRBD1 cannot be verified. This CDR3 spans 16 amino acids. Germline lookup yields CDR1 KGHSH and CDR2 LQKENI. The chain's CDR3 is CASSSKVDRPWDTQYF.

The chain uses TRBV20-1 and TRBJ1-2; TCRdb gives TRBD1 as the D gene, but with no DNA this cannot be confirmed. Germline V gene lookup returns CDR1 DFQATT and CDR2 SNEGSKA (reference sequence). This CDR3 has 15 amino acids. The CDR3: CSAPEGLGSYYGYTF.

The J gene is TRBJ2-3, the V gene TRBV28; TCRdb selects TRBD2, and the lack of DNA leaves this call unchecked. The germline CDR1 and CDR2 sequences are MDHEN and SYDVKM. The CDR3 is 15 residues long. CDR3 sequence: CASSSGARRLDTQYF.

This chain uses TRBV10-2 with TRBJ2-7; TCRdb returns TRBD2, unconfirmable since there is no DNA. There are 16 residues in the CDR3. Germline V gives CDR1 WSHSY, CDR2 SAAADI. This CDR3 reads CASRTSGRGVTYEQYF.